Following are 2 T cell receptor beta chains from one sample sequenced in a study of blood T cell repertoires in COVID-19. Some clones are missing from TCRdb's copy, which holds only in-frame ones; the method was immunoSEQ multiplex PCR. Of approximately 52,000 clones in the sample, 90% were seen once. The sequencing input was peripheral blood. Receptors originate from a human donor in a cohort sampled during active COVID-19.

The CDR3 DNA sequence: TGTGCCAGCAGTTACCCCACGAGGTTACATTTTAACTATGGCTACACCTTC. As protein: CASSYPTRLHFNYGYTF. The J gene is TRBJ1-2, the V gene TRBV6-2 or TRBV6-3, with D uncertain. V shed 2 bases and J shed 1 base, with 17 bases lying between them. Germline CDR1 reads MNHEY; CDR2 reads SVGEGT. This CDR3 is 17 amino acids long.

The chain recombines TRBV6-5 with TRBJ2-1, with unresolved D. V dropped 7 bases and J dropped 7 bases, with 8 bases sitting between them. Germline lookup yields CDR1 MNHEY and CDR2 SVGAGI. CDR3 size: 11 residues. CDR3 DNA sequence: TGTGCCAGCACCCATGTTAATGAGCAGTTCTTC. Translating gives CASTHVNEQFF.